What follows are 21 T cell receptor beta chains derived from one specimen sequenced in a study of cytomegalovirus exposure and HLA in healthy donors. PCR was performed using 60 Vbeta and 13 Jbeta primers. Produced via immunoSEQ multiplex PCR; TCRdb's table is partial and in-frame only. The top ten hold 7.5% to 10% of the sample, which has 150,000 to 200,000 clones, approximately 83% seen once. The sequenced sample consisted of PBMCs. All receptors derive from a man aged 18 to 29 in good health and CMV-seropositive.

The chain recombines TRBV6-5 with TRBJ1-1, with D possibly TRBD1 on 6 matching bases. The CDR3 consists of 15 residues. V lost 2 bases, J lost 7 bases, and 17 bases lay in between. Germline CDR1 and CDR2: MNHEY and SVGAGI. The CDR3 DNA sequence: TGTGCCAGCAGTTACAAACAGGGAGGGAGGGATGAAGCTTTCTTT. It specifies CASSYKQGGRDEAFF.

Here the CDR3 reads CASRKPGQSYEQYF. CDR3 nucleotides: TGTGCCAGCCGAAAACCGGGACAGAGCTACGAGCAGTACTTC. V gene TRBV6-5 combines with J gene TRBJ2-7; 7 nucleotides align to TRBD1. Germline CDR1 reads MNHEY; CDR2 reads SVGAGI. Unmatched junction bases numbered 10, after V lost 8 bases and J lost 3 bases. The CDR3 runs to 14 residues.

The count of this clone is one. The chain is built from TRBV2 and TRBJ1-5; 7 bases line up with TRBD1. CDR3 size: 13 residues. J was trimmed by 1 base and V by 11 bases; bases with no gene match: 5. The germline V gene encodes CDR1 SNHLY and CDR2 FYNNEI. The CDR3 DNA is TGTGCCGGCTCAGGGGGGAGCAATCAGCCCCAGCATTTT. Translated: CAGSGGSNQPQHF.

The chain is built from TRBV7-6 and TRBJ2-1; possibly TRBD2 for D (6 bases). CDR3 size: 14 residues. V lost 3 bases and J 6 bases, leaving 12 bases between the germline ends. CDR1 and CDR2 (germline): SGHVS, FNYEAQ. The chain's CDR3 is CASSFNSGSNEQFF. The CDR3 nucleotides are TGTGCCAGCAGCTTCAACAGCGGGTCCAATGAGCAGTTCTTC.

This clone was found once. The CDR3 sequence: CASSPGTANEKLFF. The CDR3 region has the DNA TGTGCCAGCAGCCCCGGGACAGCAAATGAAAAACTGTTTTTT. The rearrangement uses TRBV6-1 and TRBJ1-4; 7 bases match TRBD1. The trim removed 6 bases at V and 5 bases at J, leaving 6 bases unmatched. The CDR3 consists of 14 residues. Germline values: CDR1 MNHNS, CDR2 SASEGT.

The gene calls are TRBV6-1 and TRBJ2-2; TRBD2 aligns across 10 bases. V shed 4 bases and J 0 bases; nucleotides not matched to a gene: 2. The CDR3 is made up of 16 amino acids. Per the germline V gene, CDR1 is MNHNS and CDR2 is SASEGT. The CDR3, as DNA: TGTGCCAGCAGTGCCACTAGCGGGGCGAACACCGGGGAGCTGTTTTTT. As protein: CASSATSGANTGELFF.

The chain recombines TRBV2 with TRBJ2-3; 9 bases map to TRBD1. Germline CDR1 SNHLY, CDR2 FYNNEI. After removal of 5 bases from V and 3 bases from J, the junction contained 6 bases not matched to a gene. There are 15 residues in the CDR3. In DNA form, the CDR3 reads TGTGCCAGCAGTTTACAGGGGGCGGGGACAGATACGCAGTATTTT. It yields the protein CASSLQGAGTDTQYF.

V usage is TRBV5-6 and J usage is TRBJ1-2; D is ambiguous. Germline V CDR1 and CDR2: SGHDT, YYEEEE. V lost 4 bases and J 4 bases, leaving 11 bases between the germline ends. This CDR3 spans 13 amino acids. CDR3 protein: CASSKRSIYGYTF. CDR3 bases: TGTGCCAGCAGCAAAAGGAGTATCTATGGCTACACCTTC.

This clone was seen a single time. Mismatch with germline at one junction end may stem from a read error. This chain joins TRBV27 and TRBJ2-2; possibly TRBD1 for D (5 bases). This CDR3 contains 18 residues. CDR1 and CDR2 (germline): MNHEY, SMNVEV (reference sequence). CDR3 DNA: TGTGCCAGCAGCTTATCATCAGGGTTTGCGGCGAACACCGGGGAGCTGTTTTTT. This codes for CASSLSSGFAANTGELFF.

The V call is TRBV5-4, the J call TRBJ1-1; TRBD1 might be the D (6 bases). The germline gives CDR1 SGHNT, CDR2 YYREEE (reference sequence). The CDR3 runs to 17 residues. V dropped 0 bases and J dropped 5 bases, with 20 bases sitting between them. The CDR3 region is CASSLGGQVGTSTEAFF. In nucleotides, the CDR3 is TGTGCCAGCAGCTTGGGGGGGCAGGTTGGGACCTCAACTGAAGCTTTCTTT.

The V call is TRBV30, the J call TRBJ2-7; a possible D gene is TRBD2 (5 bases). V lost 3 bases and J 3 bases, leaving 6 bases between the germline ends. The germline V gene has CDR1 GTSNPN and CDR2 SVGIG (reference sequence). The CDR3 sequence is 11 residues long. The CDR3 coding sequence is TGTGCCTGGAGCGGGGACTACGAGCAGTACTTC. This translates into CAWSGDYEQYF.

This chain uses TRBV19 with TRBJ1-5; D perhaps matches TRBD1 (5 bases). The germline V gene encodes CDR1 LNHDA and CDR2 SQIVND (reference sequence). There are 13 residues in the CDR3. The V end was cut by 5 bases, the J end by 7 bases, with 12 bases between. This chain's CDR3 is CASSPGGEQPQHF. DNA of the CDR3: TGTGCCAGTAGTCCCGGGGGGGAACAGCCCCAGCATTTT.

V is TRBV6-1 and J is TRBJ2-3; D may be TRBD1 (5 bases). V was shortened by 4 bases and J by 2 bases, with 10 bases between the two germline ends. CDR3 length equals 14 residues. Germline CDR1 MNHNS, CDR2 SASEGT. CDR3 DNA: TGTGCCAGCAGTGTGACAGAGTCCACAGATACGCAGTATTTT. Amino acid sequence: CASSVTESTDTQYF.

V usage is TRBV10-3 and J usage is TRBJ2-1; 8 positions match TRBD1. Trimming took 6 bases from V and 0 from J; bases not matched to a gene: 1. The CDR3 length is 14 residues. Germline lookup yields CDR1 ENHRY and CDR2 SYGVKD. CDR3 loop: CAISDRGSYNEQFF. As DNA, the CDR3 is TGTGCCATCAGCGACAGGGGCTCCTACAATGAGCAGTTCTTC.

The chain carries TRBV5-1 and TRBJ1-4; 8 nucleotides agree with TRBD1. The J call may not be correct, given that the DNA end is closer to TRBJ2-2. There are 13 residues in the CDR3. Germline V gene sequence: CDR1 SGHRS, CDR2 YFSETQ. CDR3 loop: CASSSGGPQELFF. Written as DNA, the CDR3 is TGCGCCAGCAGCTCAGGGGGCCCCCAGGAGCTGTTTTTT.

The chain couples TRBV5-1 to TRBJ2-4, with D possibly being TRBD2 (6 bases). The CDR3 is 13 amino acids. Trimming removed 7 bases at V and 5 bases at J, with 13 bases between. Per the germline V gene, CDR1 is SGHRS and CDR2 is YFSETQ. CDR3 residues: CASGRTGENIQYF. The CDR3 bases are TGCGCCAGCGGCAGGACGGGAGAAAACATTCAGTACTTC.

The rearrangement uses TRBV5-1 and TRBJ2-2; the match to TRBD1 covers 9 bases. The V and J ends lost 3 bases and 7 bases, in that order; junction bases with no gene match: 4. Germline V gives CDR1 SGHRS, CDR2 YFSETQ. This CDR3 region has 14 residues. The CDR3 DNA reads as TGCGCCAGCAGCTCACAGGGGGCTGGCGGGGAGCTGTTTTTT. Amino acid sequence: CASSSQGAGGELFF.

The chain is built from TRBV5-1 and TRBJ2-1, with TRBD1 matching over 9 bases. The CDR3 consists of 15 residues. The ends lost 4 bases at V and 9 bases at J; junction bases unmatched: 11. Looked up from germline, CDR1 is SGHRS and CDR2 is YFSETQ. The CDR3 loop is CASSLTQGATVEQFF. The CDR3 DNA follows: TGCGCCAGCAGCCTTACACAGGGGGCAACAGTTGAGCAGTTCTTC.

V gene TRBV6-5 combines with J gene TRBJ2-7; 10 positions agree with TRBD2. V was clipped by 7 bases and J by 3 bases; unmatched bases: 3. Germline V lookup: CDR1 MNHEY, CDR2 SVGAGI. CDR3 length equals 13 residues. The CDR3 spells CASTSSGGYEQYF. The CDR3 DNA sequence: TGTGCCAGCACTTCTAGCGGGGGCTACGAGCAGTACTTC.

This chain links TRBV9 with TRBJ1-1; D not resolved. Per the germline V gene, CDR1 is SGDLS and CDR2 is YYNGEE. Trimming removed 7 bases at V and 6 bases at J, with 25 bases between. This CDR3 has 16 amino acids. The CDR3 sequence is CASGAHTPPILSEAFF. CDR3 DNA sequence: TGTGCCAGCGGAGCACATACTCCTCCCATCCTCTCTGAAGCTTTCTTT.

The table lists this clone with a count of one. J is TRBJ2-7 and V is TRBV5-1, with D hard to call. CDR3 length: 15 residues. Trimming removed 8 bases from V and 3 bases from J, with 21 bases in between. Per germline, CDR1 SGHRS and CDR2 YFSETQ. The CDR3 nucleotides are TGCGCCAGTAGTGAATTATTATCTTATCGCTACGAGCAGTACTTC. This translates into CASSELLSYRYEQYF.